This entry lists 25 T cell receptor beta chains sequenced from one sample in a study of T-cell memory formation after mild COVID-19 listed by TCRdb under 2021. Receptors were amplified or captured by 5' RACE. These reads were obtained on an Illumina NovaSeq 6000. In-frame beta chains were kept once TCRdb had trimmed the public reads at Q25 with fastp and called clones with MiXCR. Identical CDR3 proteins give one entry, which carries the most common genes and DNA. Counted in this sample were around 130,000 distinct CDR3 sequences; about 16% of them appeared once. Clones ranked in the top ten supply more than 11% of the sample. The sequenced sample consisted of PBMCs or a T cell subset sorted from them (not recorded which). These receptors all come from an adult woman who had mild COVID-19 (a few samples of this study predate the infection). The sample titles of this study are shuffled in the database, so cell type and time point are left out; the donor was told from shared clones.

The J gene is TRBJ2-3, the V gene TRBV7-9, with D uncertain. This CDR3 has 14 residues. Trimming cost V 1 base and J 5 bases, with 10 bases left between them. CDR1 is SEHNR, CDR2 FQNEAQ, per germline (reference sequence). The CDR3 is CASSLGEIVDTQYF. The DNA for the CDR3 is TGTGCCAGCAGCTTAGGGGAAATAGTAGATACGCAGTATTTT.

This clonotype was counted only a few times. CDR3 in amino acids: CASSPEVQTGRNSPLHF. As DNA, the CDR3 is TGTGCCAGCTCACCGGAAGTACAGACAGGGCGGAATTCACCCCTCCACTTT. This chain joins TRBV18 and TRBJ1-6; TRBD1 matches at 7 bases. CDR3 length: 17 amino acids. CDR1 KGHSH and CDR2 LQKENI come from the germline V gene. V gave up 3 bases and J gave up 7 bases; unmatched junction bases: 12.

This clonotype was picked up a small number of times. In nucleotides, the CDR3 is TGTGCCAGCAGCTTGGGGGCGGAGAGCTCCTACGAGCAGTACTTC. Protein sequence: CASSLGAESSYEQYF. The chain uses TRBV11-2 and TRBJ2-7; possible D gene TRBD1, 6 bases. Germline V gene sequence: CDR1 SGHAT, CDR2 FQNNGV. With 3 bases removed from V and 0 bases from J, the gap between germline ends came to 12 bases. This CDR3 comprises 15 residues.

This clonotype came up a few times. CDR3 sequence reads: CASSRDRASYEQFF. In DNA form, the CDR3 reads TGTGCCAGCAGCCGGGACAGGGCCTCCTATGAGCAGTTCTTC. The gene calls are TRBV12-3 or TRBV12-4 and TRBJ2-1; 9 nucleotides line up with TRBD1. The CDR3 consists of 14 residues. V lost 6 bases, J lost 8 bases, and 8 bases stayed unmatched.

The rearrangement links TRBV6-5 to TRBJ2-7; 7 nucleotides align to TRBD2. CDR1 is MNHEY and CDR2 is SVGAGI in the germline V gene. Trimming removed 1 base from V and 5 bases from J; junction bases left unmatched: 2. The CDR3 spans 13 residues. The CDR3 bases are TGTGCCAGCAGTTACTTCGGGGGGAACGAGCAGTACTTC. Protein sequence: CASSYFGGNEQYF.

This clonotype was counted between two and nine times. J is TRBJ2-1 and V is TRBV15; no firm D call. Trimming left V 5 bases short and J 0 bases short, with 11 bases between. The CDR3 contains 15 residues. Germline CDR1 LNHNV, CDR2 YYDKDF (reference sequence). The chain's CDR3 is CATSSRSSSYNEQFF. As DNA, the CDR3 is TGTGCCACCAGCTCACGATCGAGCTCCTACAATGAGCAGTTCTTC.

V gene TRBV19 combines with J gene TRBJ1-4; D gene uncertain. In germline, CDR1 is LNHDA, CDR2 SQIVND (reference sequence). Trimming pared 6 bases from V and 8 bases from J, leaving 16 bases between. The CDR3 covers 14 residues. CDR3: CASRSPGQGEKLFF. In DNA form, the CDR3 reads TGTGCCAGTAGATCGCCGGGCCAAGGAGAAAAACTGTTTTTT.

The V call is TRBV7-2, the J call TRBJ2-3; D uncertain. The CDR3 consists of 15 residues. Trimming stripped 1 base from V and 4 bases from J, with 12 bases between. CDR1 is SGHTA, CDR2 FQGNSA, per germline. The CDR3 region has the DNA TGTGCCAGCAGCTTAGAGGGTCATGGCCCAGATACGCAGTATTTT. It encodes CASSLEGHGPDTQYF.

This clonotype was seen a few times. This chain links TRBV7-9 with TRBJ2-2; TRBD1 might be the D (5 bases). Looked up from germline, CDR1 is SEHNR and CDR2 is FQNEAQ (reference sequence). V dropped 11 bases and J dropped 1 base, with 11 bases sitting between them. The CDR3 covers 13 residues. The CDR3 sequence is CAQGARNTGELFF. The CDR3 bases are TGTGCCCAGGGTGCGCGGAACACCGGGGAGCTGTTTTTT.

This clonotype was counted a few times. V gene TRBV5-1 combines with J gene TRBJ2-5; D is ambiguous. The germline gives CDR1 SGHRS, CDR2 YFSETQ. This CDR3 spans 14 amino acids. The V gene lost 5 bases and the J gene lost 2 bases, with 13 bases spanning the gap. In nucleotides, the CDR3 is TGCGCCAGCAGTTCTTCTGGGGTTCAAGAGACCCAGTACTTC. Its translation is CASSSSGVQETQYF.

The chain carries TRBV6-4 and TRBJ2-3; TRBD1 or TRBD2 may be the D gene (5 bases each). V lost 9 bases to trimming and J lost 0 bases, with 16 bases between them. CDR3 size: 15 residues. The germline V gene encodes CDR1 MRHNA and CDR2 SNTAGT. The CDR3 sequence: CASANLGASTDTQYF. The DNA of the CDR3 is TGTGCCAGTGCGAACCTCGGGGCTAGCACAGATACGCAGTATTTT.

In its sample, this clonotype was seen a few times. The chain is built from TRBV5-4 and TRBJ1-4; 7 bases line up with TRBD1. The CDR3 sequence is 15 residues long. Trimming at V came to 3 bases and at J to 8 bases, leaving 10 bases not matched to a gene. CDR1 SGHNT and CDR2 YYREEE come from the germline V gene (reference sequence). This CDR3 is CASSSSTGRKEKLFF. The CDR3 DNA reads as TGTGCCAGCAGCTCCTCGACAGGGAGGAAGGAAAAACTGTTTTTT.

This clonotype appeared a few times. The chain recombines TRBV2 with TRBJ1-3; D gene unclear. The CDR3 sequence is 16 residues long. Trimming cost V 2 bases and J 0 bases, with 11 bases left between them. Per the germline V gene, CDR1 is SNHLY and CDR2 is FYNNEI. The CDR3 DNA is TGTGCCAGCAGTGAATCGGCAGCTCTCTCTGGAAACACCATATATTTT. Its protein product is CASSESAALSGNTIYF.

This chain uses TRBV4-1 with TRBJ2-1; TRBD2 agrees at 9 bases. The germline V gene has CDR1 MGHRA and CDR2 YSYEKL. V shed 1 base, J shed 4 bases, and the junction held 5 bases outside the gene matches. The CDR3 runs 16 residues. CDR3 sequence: CASSQGAGGGYNEQFF. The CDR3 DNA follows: TGCGCCAGCAGCCAAGGGGCGGGAGGGGGTTACAATGAGCAGTTCTTC.

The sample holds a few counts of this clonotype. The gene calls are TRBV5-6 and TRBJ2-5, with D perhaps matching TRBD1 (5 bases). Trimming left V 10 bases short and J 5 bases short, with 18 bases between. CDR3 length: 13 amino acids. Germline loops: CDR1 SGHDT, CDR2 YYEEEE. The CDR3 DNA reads TGTGCCTCCATAAGCAGGGCTGGCGAGACCCAGTACTTC. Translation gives CASISRAGETQYF.

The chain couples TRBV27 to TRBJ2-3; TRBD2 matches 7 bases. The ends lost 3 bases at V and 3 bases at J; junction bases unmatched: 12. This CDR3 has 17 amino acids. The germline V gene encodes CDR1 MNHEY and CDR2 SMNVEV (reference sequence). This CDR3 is CASSFRSPGLSTDTQYF. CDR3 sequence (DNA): TGTGCCAGCAGTTTCCGTAGCCCGGGACTATCAACAGATACGCAGTATTTT.

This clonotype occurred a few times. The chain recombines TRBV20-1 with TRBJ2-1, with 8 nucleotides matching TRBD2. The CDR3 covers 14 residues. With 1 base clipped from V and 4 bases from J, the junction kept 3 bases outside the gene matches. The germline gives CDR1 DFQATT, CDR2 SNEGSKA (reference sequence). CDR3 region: CSARVLAVYNEQFF. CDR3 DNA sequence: TGCAGTGCTAGAGTACTAGCGGTGTACAATGAGCAGTTCTTC.

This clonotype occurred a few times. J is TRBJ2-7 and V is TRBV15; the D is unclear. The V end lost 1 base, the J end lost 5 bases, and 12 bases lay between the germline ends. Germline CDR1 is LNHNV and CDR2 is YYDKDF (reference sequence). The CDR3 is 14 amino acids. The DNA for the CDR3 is TGTGCCACCAGCAGAGCTCATGGCCACGACGAGCAGTACTTC. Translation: CATSRAHGHDEQYF.

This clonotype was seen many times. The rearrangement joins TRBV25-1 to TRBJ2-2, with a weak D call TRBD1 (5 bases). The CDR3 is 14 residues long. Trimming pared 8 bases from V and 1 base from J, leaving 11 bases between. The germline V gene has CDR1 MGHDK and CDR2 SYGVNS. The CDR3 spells CASRPTGNTGELFF. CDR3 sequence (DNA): TGTGCCAGCCGCCCTACAGGGAACACCGGGGAGCTGTTTTTT.

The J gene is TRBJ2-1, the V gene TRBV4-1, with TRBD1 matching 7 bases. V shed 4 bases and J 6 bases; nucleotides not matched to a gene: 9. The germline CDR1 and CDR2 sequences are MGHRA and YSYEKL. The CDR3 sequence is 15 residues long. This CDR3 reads CASSPETGLINEQFF. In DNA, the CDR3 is TGCGCCAGCAGCCCAGAGACAGGGTTAATCAATGAGCAGTTCTTC.

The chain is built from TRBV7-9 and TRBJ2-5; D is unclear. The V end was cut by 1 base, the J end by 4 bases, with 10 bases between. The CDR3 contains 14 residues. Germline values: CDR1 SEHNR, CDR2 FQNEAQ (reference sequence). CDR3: CASSLVLAAETQYF. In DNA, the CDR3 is TGTGCCAGCAGCTTAGTATTAGCCGCAGAGACCCAGTACTTC.

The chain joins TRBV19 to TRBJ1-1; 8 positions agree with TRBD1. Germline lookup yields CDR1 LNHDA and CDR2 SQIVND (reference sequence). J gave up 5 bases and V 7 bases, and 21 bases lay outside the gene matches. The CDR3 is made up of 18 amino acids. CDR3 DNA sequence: TGTGCCAGTATTCGAACTCCCCTGTACAGGGGGGTTAAGACTGAAGCTTTCTTT. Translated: CASIRTPLYRGVKTEAFF.

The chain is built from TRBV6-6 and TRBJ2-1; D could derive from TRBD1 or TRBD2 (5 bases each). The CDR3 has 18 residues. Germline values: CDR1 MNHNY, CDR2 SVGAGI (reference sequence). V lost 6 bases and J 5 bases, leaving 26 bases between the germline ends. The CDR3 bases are TGTGCCAGCAGAGGGTTGGCAGGGAATGCCGGAGGCCACAATGAGCAGTTCTTC. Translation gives CASRGLAGNAGGHNEQFF.

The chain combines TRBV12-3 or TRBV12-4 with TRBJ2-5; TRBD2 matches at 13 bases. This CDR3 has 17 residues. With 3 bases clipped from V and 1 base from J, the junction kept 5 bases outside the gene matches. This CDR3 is CASSFARLAGGQETQYF. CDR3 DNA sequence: TGTGCCAGCAGTTTTGCTCGACTAGCGGGGGGCCAAGAGACCCAGTACTTC.

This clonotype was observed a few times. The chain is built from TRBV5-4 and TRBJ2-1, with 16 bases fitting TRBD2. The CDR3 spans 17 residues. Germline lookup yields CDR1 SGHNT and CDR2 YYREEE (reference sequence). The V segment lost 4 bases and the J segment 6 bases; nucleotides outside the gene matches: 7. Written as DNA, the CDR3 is TGTGCCAGCAGCGGGACTAGCGGGGGGGCTGCGTTCAATGAGCAGTTCTTC. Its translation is CASSGTSGGAAFNEQFF.